These 25 T cell receptor beta chains share one sample of origin, sequenced in a study of regulatory dendritic cells for organ transplantation. Repertoires were generated with immunoSEQ multiplex PCR, while TCRdb's copy carries only in-frame clones and drops some. The data contain 30,000 to 45,000 clones, just over 90% of them singletons. Sequenced input: naive CD8+ T cells from blood. Specified subset: CD45RA+ naive T cells. The receptor source for this set is a human donor in good health.

This chain joins TRBV7-9 and TRBJ2-7; weak D call: TRBD1 (5 bases). Germline loops: CDR1 SEHNR, CDR2 FQNEAQ (reference sequence). Trimming took off 3 bases at V and 6 bases at J, with 12 bases between the two ends. The CDR3 contains 13 residues. The CDR3 loop reads CASSLAGNVEQYF. CDR3 DNA: TGTGCCAGCAGCTTGGCAGGGAATGTCGAGCAGTACTTC.

The J gene is TRBJ2-4, the V gene TRBV5-1, with D perhaps matching TRBD2 (5 bases). The CDR3 runs 17 residues. V was pared by 0 bases and J by 0 bases, with 13 bases between. Per germline, CDR1 SGHRS and CDR2 YFSETQ. In DNA form, the CDR3 reads TGCGCCAGCAGCTTGGTCGAGCGGACGATAGCCAAAAACATTCAGTACTTC. Its translation is CASSLVERTIAKNIQYF.

V is TRBV6-5 and J is TRBJ2-7; weak D call: TRBD2 (5 bases). This CDR3 is 14 amino acids long. Germline values: CDR1 MNHEY, CDR2 SVGAGI. V lost 2 bases and J 2 bases, leaving 10 bases between the germline ends. The CDR3 DNA reads TGTGCCAGCAGTTACACGGGGATGGCCTACGAGCAGTACTTC. Amino acid sequence: CASSYTGMAYEQYF.

This chain joins TRBV28 and TRBJ1-1, with no clear D. Looked up from germline, CDR1 is MDHEN and CDR2 is SYDVKM. Trimming removed 3 bases from V and 0 bases from J, with 11 bases in between. The CDR3 sequence is 15 residues long. The CDR3 DNA follows: TGTGCCAGCAGTTTTTCTTTCTCCATGAACACTGAAGCTTTCTTT. This encodes CASSFSFSMNTEAFF.

The chain employs TRBV5-4 and TRBJ2-1; 11 nucleotides line up with TRBD2. V lost 5 bases to trimming and J lost 5 bases; unmatched junction nucleotides: 6. Looked up from germline, CDR1 is SGHNT and CDR2 is YYREEE (reference sequence). This CDR3 is 15 amino acids long. CDR3 bases: TGTGCCAGCAGGATGAGACTAGCGGGGAACAATGAGCAGTTCTTC. Protein: CASRMRLAGNNEQFF.

This clone appeared once. The chain has TRBV6-6 and TRBJ1-5; the D is unclear. The germline V and J ends were trimmed by 0 bases and 4 bases, with 4 bases remaining between them. The CDR3 contains 13 residues. Per the germline V gene, CDR1 is MNHNY and CDR2 is SVGAGI (reference sequence). CDR3 in amino acids: CASSYSLNQPQHF. The CDR3 DNA is TGTGCCAGCAGTTACTCGCTGAATCAGCCCCAGCATTTT.

J is TRBJ2-1 and V is TRBV7-3, with unresolved D. The CDR3 is 13 residues long. CDR1 and CDR2 (germline): SGHTA, FQGTGA. Deletions cut 5 bases from V and 8 bases from J, with 13 bases between. The CDR3 coding sequence is TGTGCCAGCAGCCCGGCCTTAGGCGATGAGCAGTTCTTC. It translates to CASSPALGDEQFF. Variable domain in full (rest from reference TRBV7-3 and TRBJ2-1): GAGVSQTPSNKVTEKGKYVELRCDPISGHTALYWYRQSLGQGPEFLIYFQGTGAADDSGLPNDRFFAVRPEGSVSTLKIQRTERGDSAVYLCASSPALGDEQFFGPGTRLTVL.

The V gene is TRBV27, the J gene TRBJ2-2, with TRBD2 identical over 10 bases. With V trimmed by 6 bases and J by 10 bases, 8 bases remained unmatched. The CDR3 runs 14 residues. The germline V gene has CDR1 MNHEY and CDR2 SMNVEV (reference sequence). The CDR3 nucleotides read TGTGCCAGCAGACGGAGCGGGGGGGCCGTGGAGCTGTTTTTT. It encodes CASRRSGGAVELFF.

Turning to this clone: A read error may produce the germline difference seen at one junction end. The J gene is TRBJ1-1, the V gene TRBV6-5; D unresolved. This CDR3 is built from 13 residues. The V gene's germline CDR1 is MNHEY and CDR2 SVGAGI. CDR3 sequence: CASSLVGNPEAFF. The CDR3 coding sequence is TGTGCCAGTTCCCTGGTAGGGAACCCTGAAGCTTTCTTT.

The rearrangement joins TRBV27 to TRBJ2-7; D is uncertain. This CDR3 contains 16 residues. Germline CDR1 is MNHEY and CDR2 is SMNVEV (reference sequence). V shed 0 bases and J shed 3 bases, with 15 bases lying between them. This CDR3 is CASSLSGPNLHYEQYF. As DNA, the CDR3 is TGTGCCAGCAGTTTATCTGGACCGAACTTACACTACGAGCAGTACTTC.

This chain links TRBV28 with TRBJ1-2, with 7 bases lining up with TRBD1. J was trimmed by 6 bases and V by 1 base; bases with no gene match: 8. This CDR3 spans 15 amino acids. Germline V CDR1 and CDR2: MDHEN, SYDVKM. The CDR3 region is CASSLSLQGRNGYTF. Here the CDR3 DNA reads TGTGCCAGCAGTTTATCCCTACAGGGGAGGAATGGCTACACCTTC.

The chain carries TRBV9 and TRBJ2-3, with D unclear. The germline CDR1 and CDR2 sequences are SGDLS and YYNGEE. The CDR3 runs 14 residues. The germline V and J ends were trimmed by 3 bases and 2 bases, with 10 bases remaining between them. This chain's CDR3 is CASSAVVHTDTQYF. The CDR3 coding sequence is TGTGCCAGCAGCGCCGTCGTTCACACAGATACGCAGTATTTT.

The chain recombines TRBV9 with TRBJ2-1; 11 bases map to TRBD1. Germline trimming cut 7 bases from V and 1 base from J; bases unmatched to any gene: 10. There are 17 residues in the CDR3. Germline V gene sequence: CDR1 SGDLS, CDR2 YYNGEE. CDR3 nucleotide sequence: TGTGCCAGCGCCGGGACAGGGGGAGGAGATTCCTACAATGAGCAGTTCTTC. This encodes CASAGTGGGDSYNEQFF.

V gene TRBV7-9 combines with J gene TRBJ2-7; D is undetermined. V gave up 5 bases and J gave up 3 bases, with 5 bases separating them. Germline V gene lookup returns CDR1 SEHNR and CDR2 FQNEAQ (reference sequence). The CDR3 extends over 11 amino acids. CDR3 in amino acids: CASSDGYEQYF. CDR3 nucleotides: TGTGCCAGCAGCGATGGCTACGAGCAGTACTTC.

V usage is TRBV28 and J usage is TRBJ2-7; D is perhaps TRBD2 (6 bases). Germline V lookup: CDR1 MDHEN, CDR2 SYDVKM. The CDR3 runs 15 residues. Trimming cost V 4 bases and J 2 bases, with 15 bases left between them. CDR3 protein: CASSSLAMSPYEQYF. The CDR3 DNA sequence: TGTGCCAGCAGTTCACTAGCTATGTCGCCCTACGAGCAGTACTTC.

This chain connects TRBV10-1 to TRBJ2-7; 15 bases fit TRBD2. V lost 5 bases and J lost 5; bases outside the gene matches: 13. Germline V lookup: CDR1 WNHNN, CDR2 SYGVQD (reference sequence). This CDR3 contains 18 residues. CDR3 amino acids: CASSPGLAGGPGVNEQYF. The CDR3 nucleotides are TGCGCCAGCAGTCCCGGACTAGCGGGAGGGCCCGGTGTAAACGAGCAGTACTTC.

The chain joins TRBV18 to TRBJ1-1; D not resolved. The V end was cut by 8 bases, the J end by 5 bases, with 9 bases between. The CDR3 length is 11 residues. CDR1 KGHSH and CDR2 LQKENI come from the germline V gene. The CDR3 spells CASTRETEAFF. As DNA, the CDR3 is TGTGCCAGCACCCGGGAGACTGAAGCTTTCTTT. Together with reference TRBV18 and TRBJ1-1, the CDR3 gives the full variable domain: NAGVMQNPRHLVRRRGQEARLRCSPMKGHSHVYWYRQLPEEGLKFMVYLQKENIIDESGMPKERFSAEFPKEGPSILRIQQVVRGDSAAYFCASTRETEAFFGQGTRLTVV.

This rearrangement joins TRBV27 to TRBJ2-2; D gene uncertain. This CDR3 is 12 amino acids long. Trimming cost V 2 bases and J 5 bases, with 3 bases left between them. The germline CDR1 and CDR2 sequences are MNHEY and SMNVEV (reference sequence). The CDR3 sequence is CASSLRTGELFF. The CDR3, as DNA: TGTGCCAGCAGTTTACGAACCGGGGAGCTGTTTTTT.

The genes are TRBV10-2 and TRBJ2-2; possibly TRBD1 for D (5 bases). Germline CDR1 WSHSY, CDR2 SAAADI. The ends were cut back, 2 bases at V and 4 bases at J, with 8 bases in the middle. This CDR3 is 14 amino acids long. The CDR3 spells CASSEVDSTGELFF. As DNA, the CDR3 is TGCGCCAGCAGTGAGGTTGACAGCACCGGGGAGCTGTTTTTT.

The chain links TRBV28 to TRBJ1-2, with D unresolved. The CDR3 consists of 15 residues. Germline V gene data show CDR1 as MDHEN and CDR2 as SYDVKM. Between the trimmed V and J ends, which lost 3 bases and 4 bases, there was a span of 15 bases. The CDR3 coding sequence is TGTGCCAGCAGTTTGACTGCGGCTTCCCTCTATGGCTACACCTTC. Translation: CASSLTAASLYGYTF.

The chain links TRBV29-1 to TRBJ1-5, with D uncertain. This CDR3 is built from 13 residues. Trimming took off 8 bases at V and 0 bases at J, with 11 bases between the two ends. Germline V lookup: CDR1 SQVTM, CDR2 ANQGSEA. The CDR3 sequence is CSPAVRSNQPQHF. The CDR3 region has the DNA TGCAGCCCTGCGGTACGTAGCAATCAGCCCCAGCATTTT. The full variable domain, rest sourced from reference TRBV29-1 and TRBJ1-5, is SAVISQKPSRDICQRGTSLTIQCQVDSQVTMMFWYRQQPGQSLTLIATANQGSEATYESGFVIDKFPISRPNLTFSTLTVSNMSPEDSSIYLCSPAVRSNQPQHFGDGTRLSIL.

The chain combines TRBV27 with TRBJ2-2, with D perhaps given as TRBD1 or TRBD2 (5 bases each). The ends were cut back, 2 bases at V and 5 bases at J, with 18 bases in the middle. The CDR3 length is 17 residues. CDR1 is MNHEY, CDR2 SMNVEV, per germline (reference sequence). The CDR3 region is CASSLRFGTGPTGELFF. As DNA, the CDR3 is TGTGCCAGCAGTTTACGGTTCGGGACCGGCCCAACCGGGGAGCTGTTTTTT.

In nucleotides, the CDR3 is TGTGCCAGCAGCTCGACCCAATCCACAGATACGCAGTATTTT. Its translation is CASSSTQSTDTQYF. The rearrangement joins TRBV7-9 to TRBJ2-3; D gene ambiguous. The CDR3 consists of 14 residues. V was clipped by 4 bases and J by 2 bases, with 10 bases between them. Germline values: CDR1 SEHNR, CDR2 FQNEAQ (reference sequence).

The chain joins TRBV28 to TRBJ1-1; D is undetermined. There are 18 residues in the CDR3. Deletions cut 4 bases from V and 0 bases from J, with 21 bases between. Germline CDR1 MDHEN, CDR2 SYDVKM. The CDR3 DNA reads TGTGCCAGCAGTTCTCTTGGTCTTGGTCTCAACATGAACACTGAAGCTTTCTTT. It is translated as CASSSLGLGLNMNTEAFF.

This chain joins TRBV28 and TRBJ2-1, with D uncertain. Germline CDR1 is MDHEN and CDR2 is SYDVKM. With 5 bases removed from V and 2 bases from J, the gap between germline ends came to 13 bases. The CDR3 is made up of 15 amino acids. This CDR3 reads CASSPTQYTYNEQFF. In DNA form, the CDR3 reads TGTGCCAGCAGTCCCACACAATACACCTACAATGAGCAGTTCTTC.